The 8 T cell receptor beta chains presented below share a single source sample, sequenced in a study of neoadjuvant anti-PD-1 for oral cavity cancer. Stated time point: after neoadjuvant nivolumab, at surgical resection. Generated by immunoSEQ multiplex PCR, the TCRdb table keeps only in-frame clones and is missing some. The table lists approximately 5,400 clones, approximately 53% of them singletons, with just over 7% in the top ten. Specimen: tumor tissue, collected after nivolumab (anti-PD-1) treatment. Source of these receptors: a person between 40 and 80 years old with oral cavity squamous cell carcinoma.

The chain is built from TRBV11-1 and TRBJ2-3; D is unclear. V dropped 0 bases and J dropped 5 bases, with 9 bases sitting between them. The CDR3 sequence is 14 residues long. The germline V gene has CDR1 SGHAT and CDR2 FQDESV (reference sequence). The CDR3 reads CASSLAASLDTQYF. In DNA form, the CDR3 reads TGTGCCAGCAGCTTAGCCGCCAGCCTAGATACGCAGTATTTT. The whole variable domain, filled in from reference TRBV11-1 and TRBJ2-3, reads EAEVAQSPRYKITEKSQAVAFWCDPISGHATLYWYRQILGQGPELLVQFQDESVVDDSQLPKDRFSAERLKGVDSTLKIQPAELGDSAMYLCASSLAASLDTQYFGPGTRLTVL.

The chain combines TRBV7-6 with TRBJ2-5; D gene ambiguous. Germline V gene lookup returns CDR1 SGHVS and CDR2 FNYEAQ. Trimming pared 2 bases from V and 4 bases from J, leaving 14 bases between. The CDR3 length is 15 residues. The DNA of the CDR3 is TGTGCCAGCAGCTTAAGGACCACCACGGGAGAGACCCAGTACTTC. This gives the protein CASSLRTTTGETQYF.

This clone occurred a few times. The chain recombines TRBV2 with TRBJ2-4, with D perhaps matching TRBD1 (6 bases). Trimming cost V 2 bases and J 6 bases, with 14 bases left between them. This CDR3 region has 15 residues. Germline loops: CDR1 SNHLY, CDR2 FYNNEI. The CDR3 spells CASSEKDSLGNIQYF. CDR3 coding DNA: TGTGCCAGCAGTGAAAAGGACAGTCTGGGAAACATTCAGTACTTC.

The V call is TRBV2, the J call TRBJ2-3, with 8 bases lining up with TRBD1. Germline CDR1 is SNHLY and CDR2 is FYNNEI. CDR3 size: 16 residues. The J segment lost 8 bases and the V segment lost 7 bases, leaving 17 bases of the junction unmatched. The CDR3 DNA reads TGTGCCAGCATCCAGGGGGCCAGCCGCGGGGCAGGTACGCAGTATTTT. Translation gives CASIQGASRGAGTQYF.

The V gene is TRBV11-3, the J gene TRBJ2-1, with a weak D call TRBD1 (6 bases). Deletions cut 5 bases from V and 9 bases from J, with 14 bases between. Germline-derived CDR1 and CDR2 are SGHNT and YENEEA. The CDR3 extends over 13 amino acids. CDR3 in DNA: TGTGCCAGCAGCCAGACAGGTGGCGGTGAGCAGTTCTTC. It codes for CASSQTGGGEQFF.

The chain uses TRBV25-1 and TRBJ1-2; 11 bases map to TRBD1. Germline lookup yields CDR1 MGHDK and CDR2 SYGVNS. Trimming removed 8 bases from V and 7 bases from J; junction bases left unmatched: 9. This CDR3 is built from 14 residues. The CDR3 DNA sequence: TGTGCCAGCGCGGCCTCCGGGACAGGGGGTGGCTACACCTTC. It encodes CASAASGTGGGYTF.

The V and J genes are TRBV2 and TRBJ1-1; no definite D call. Trimming shortened V by 3 bases and J by 0 bases, and 11 bases separated the two germline ends. Germline CDR1 and CDR2: SNHLY and FYNNEI. The CDR3 consists of 15 residues. The CDR3 bases are TGTGCCAGCAGTGATTCCCAGACGGTGAACACTGAAGCTTTCTTT. Its translation: CASSDSQTVNTEAFF.

V gene TRBV5-1 combines with J gene TRBJ1-5; D remains unclear. V lost 4 bases and J lost 1, with 6 bases in between. The germline V gene encodes CDR1 SGHRS and CDR2 YFSETQ. There are 13 residues in the CDR3. CDR3: CASSLDSNQPQHF. CDR3 bases: TGCGCCAGCAGCCTTGACAGCAATCAGCCCCAGCATTTT.